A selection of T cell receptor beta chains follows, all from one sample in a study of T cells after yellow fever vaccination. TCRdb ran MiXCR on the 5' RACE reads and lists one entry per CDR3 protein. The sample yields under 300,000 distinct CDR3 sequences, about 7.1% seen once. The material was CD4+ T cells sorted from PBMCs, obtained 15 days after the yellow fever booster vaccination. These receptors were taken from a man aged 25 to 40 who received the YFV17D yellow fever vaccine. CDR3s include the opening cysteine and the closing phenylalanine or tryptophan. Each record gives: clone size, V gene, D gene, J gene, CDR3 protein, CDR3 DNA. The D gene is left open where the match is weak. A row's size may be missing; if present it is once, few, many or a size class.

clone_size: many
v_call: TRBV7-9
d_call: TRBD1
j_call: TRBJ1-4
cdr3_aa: CASSRTGVNEKLFF
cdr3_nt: TGTGCCAGCAGCAGGACAGGGGTTAATGAAAAACTGTTTTTT

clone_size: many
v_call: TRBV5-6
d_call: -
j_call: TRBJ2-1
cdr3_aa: CASSELLRDWPRNEQFF
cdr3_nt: TGTGCCAGCAGCGAGCTTCTCCGGGACTGGCCTCGCAATGAGCAGTTCTTC

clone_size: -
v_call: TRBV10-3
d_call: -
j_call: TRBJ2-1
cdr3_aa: CATTSFLGTDYNEQFF
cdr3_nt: TGTGCCACCACTTCCTTCCTCGGGACCGATTACAATGAGCAGTTCTTC

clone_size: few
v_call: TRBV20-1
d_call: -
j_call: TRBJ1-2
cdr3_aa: CSASPGSLYGYTF
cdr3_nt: TGCAGTGCTAGCCCCGGATCCCTCTATGGCTACACCTTC

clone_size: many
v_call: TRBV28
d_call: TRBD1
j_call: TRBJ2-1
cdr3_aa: CASSFEDRVAYNEQFF
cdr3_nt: TGTGCCAGCAGTTTCGAGGACAGGGTAGCCTACAATGAGCAGTTCTTC

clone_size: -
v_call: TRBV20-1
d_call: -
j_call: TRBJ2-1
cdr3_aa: CSAGLRRFYNEQFF
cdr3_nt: TGCAGTGCTGGACTAAGAAGATTCTACAATGAGCAGTTCTTC

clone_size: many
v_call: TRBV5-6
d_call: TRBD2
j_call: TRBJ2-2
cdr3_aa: CASSLLSAGVAGELFF
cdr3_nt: TGTGCCAGCAGCTTGTTATCAGCGGGAGTGGCCGGGGAGCTGTTTTTT

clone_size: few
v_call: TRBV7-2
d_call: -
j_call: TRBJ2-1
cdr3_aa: CASSLGPVSYNEQFF
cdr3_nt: TGTGCCAGCAGCTTAGGTCCCGTCTCCTACAATGAGCAGTTCTTC

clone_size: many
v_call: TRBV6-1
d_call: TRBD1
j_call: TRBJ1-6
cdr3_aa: CASTYTPGFAGGSSPLHF
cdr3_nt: TGTGCCAGCACCTACACCCCAGGGTTTGCAGGGGGCTCTTCACCCCTCCACTTT

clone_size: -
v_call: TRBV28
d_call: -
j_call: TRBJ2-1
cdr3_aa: CASRAGARSRNEQFF
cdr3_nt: TGTGCCAGCAGAGCCGGCGCACGGAGTCGCAATGAGCAGTTCTTC

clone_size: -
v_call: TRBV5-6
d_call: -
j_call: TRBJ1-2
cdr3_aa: CASSGSGVKYGYTF
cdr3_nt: TGTGCCAGCAGCGGATCGGGGGTAAAGTATGGCTACACCTTC

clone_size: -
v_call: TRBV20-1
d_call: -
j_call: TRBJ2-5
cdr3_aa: CSAGLSEETQYF
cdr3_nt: TGCAGTGCCGGACTATCCGAGGAGACCCAGTACTTC

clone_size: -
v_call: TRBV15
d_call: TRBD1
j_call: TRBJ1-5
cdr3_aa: CATSRGTGGFQPQHF
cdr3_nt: TGTGCCACCAGCAGAGGGACAGGGGGCTTTCAGCCCCAGCATTTT

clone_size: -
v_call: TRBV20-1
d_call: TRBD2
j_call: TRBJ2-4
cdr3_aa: CSASAGTSGWGNIQYF
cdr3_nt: TGCAGTGCTAGCGCCGGGACTAGCGGGTGGGGAAACATTCAGTACTTC

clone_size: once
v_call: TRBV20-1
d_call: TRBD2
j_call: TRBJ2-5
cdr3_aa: CSAKKLAAPETQYF
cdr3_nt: TGCAGTGCCAAAAAACTAGCGGCACCAGAGACCCAGTACTTC

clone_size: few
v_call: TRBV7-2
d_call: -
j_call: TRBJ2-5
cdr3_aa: CASSLKVDLQETQYF
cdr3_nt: TGTGCCAGCAGCTTAAAAGTGGACTTACAAGAGACCCAGTACTTC

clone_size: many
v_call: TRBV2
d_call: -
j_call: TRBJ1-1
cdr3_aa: CASGREIRGNTEAFF
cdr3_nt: TGTGCCAGCGGACGAGAAATCAGGGGGAACACTGAAGCTTTCTTT

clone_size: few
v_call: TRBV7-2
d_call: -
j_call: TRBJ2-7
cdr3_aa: CASSVERASYEQYF
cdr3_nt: TGTGCCAGCAGCGTAGAAAGGGCTTCCTACGAGCAGTACTTC

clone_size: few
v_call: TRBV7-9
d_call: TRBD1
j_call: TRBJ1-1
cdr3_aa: CATGQDLPEAFF
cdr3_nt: TGTGCCACGGGACAGGACCTCCCTGAAGCTTTCTTT

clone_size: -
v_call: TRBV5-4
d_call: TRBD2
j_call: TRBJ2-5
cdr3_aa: CASSPSGQETQYF
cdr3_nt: TGTGCCAGCAGCCCTAGCGGCCAAGAGACCCAGTACTTC

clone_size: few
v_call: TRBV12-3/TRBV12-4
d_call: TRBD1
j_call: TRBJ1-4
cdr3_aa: CASSNRGHPTNEKLFF
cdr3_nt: TGTGCCAGCAGTAACAGGGGACATCCAACTAATGAAAAACTGTTTTTT

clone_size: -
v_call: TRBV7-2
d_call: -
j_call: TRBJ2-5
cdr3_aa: CASSLIREETQYF
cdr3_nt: TGTGCCAGCAGCCTGATTAGGGAAGAGACCCAGTACTTC

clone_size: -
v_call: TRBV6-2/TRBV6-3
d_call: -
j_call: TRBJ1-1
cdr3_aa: CASSYQGGNTEAFF
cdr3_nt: TGTGCCAGCAGTTACCAGGGAGGGAACACTGAAGCTTTCTTT

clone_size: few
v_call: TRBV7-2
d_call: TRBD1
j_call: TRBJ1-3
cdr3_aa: CASSSTRTGLSGNTIYF
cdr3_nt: TGTGCCAGCAGCTCAACACGGACAGGGTTATCTGGAAACACCATATATTTT

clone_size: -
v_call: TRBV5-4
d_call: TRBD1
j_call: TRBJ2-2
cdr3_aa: CASSDRDVANTGELFF
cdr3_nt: TGTGCCAGCAGCGACAGGGACGTCGCGAACACCGGGGAGCTGTTTTTT

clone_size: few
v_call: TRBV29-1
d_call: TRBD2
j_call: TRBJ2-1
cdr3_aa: CSVEGGLAVWGGEQFF
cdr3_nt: TGCAGCGTTGAAGGGGGACTAGCCGTCTGGGGTGGTGAGCAGTTCTTC

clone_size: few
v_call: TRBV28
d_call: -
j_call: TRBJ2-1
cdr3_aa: CASSRGGAVRNEQFF
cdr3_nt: TGTGCCAGCAGCCGCGGCGGGGCCGTTAGGAATGAGCAGTTCTTC

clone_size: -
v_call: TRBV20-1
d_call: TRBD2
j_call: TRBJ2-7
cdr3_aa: CSAPFSGLLIEQYF
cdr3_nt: TGCAGTGCTCCGTTTTCGGGACTACTAATCGAGCAGTACTTC

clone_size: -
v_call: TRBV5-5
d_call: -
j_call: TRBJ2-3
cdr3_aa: CASSLEIRYTDTQYF
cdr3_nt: TGTGCCAGCAGCTTGGAGATCAGATACACAGATACGCAGTATTTT

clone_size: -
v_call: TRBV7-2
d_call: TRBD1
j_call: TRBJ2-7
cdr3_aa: CASSLRVGQGVSYEQYF
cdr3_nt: TGTGCCAGCAGCTTAAGAGTCGGTCAGGGGGTATCATACGAGCAGTACTTC

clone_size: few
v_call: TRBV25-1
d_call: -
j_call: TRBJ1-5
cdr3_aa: CASSEGNQPQHF
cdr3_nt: TGTGCCAGCAGTGAAGGCAATCAGCCCCAGCATTTT

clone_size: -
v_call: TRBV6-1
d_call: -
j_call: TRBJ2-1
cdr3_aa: CATEGGYNEQFF
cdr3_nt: TGTGCCACAGAGGGGGGCTACAATGAGCAGTTCTTC

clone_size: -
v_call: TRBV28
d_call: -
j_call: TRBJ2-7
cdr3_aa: CASSALHEQYF
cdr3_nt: TGTGCCAGCAGTGCCCTTCACGAGCAGTACTTC

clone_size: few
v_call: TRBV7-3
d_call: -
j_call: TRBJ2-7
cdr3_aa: CASRAMESTEQYF
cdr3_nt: TGTGCCAGCAGAGCGATGGAGTCTACCGAGCAGTACTTC

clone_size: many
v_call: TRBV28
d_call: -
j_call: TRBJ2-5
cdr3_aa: CASGLRIVETQYF
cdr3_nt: TGTGCCAGCGGTTTGCGAATAGTCGAGACCCAGTACTTC

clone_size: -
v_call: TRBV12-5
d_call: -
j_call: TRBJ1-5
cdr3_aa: CALTLGGHDNQPQHF
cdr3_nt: TGTGCTCTAACCCTCGGAGGACACGATAATCAGCCCCAGCATTTT

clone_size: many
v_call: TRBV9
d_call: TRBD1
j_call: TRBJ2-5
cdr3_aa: CASSPQGTQETQYF
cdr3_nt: TGTGCCAGCAGCCCACAGGGGACCCAAGAGACCCAGTACTTC

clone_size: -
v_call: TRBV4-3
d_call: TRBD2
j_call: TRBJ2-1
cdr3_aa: CASSQVLRLAGLNGNEQFF
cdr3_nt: TGCGCCAGCAGCCAAGTTTTGCGACTAGCGGGCCTAAACGGGAATGAGCAGTTCTTC

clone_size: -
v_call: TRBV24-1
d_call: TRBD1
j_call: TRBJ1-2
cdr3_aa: CATSDSRGYGYGYTF
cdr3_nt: TGTGCCACCAGTGATTCCAGGGGGTACGGCTATGGCTACACCTTC

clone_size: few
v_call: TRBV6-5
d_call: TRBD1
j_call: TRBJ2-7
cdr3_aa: CASSYSGQGIYEQYF
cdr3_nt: TGTGCCAGCAGTTACTCGGGACAGGGAATCTACGAGCAGTACTTC

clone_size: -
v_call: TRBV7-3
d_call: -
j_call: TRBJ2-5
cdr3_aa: CASSPDSGIRKTQYF
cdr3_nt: TGTGCCAGCAGCCCCGACTCAGGGATCAGAAAGACCCAGTACTTC

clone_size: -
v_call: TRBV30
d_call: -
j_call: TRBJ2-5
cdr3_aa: CAWDEFGSQETQYF
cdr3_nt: TGTGCCTGGGATGAGTTCGGCAGCCAAGAGACCCAGTACTTC

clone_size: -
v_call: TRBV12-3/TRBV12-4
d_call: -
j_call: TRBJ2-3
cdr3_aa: CTSSLRRFPDTQYF
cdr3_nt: TGTACCAGCAGTTTAAGAAGGTTTCCAGATACGCAGTATTTT

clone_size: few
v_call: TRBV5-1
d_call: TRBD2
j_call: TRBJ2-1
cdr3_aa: CASSSIAGPVDEQFF
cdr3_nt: TGCGCCAGCAGCTCAATAGCGGGGCCCGTCGATGAGCAGTTCTTC

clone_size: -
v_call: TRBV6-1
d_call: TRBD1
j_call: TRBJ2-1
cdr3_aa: CASKWGTGCYNEQFF
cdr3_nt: TGTGCCAGCAAGTGGGGGACAGGGTGCTACAATGAGCAGTTCTTC

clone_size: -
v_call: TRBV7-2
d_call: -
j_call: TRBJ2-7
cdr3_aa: CASSSSLEQYF
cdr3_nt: TGTGCCAGCAGCTCTAGTTTAGAGCAGTACTTC

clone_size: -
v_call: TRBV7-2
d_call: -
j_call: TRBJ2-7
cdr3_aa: CASSEPTSYEQYF
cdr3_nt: TGTGCCAGCAGCGAGCCGACTTCCTACGAGCAGTACTTC

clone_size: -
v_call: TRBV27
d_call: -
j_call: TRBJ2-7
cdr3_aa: CASTPASGYEQYF
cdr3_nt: TGTGCCAGCACCCCAGCTTCAGGCTACGAGCAGTACTTC

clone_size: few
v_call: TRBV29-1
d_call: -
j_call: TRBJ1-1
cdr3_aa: CSVEVRVDTEAFF
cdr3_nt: TGCAGCGTTGAAGTTAGGGTGGATACTGAAGCTTTCTTT

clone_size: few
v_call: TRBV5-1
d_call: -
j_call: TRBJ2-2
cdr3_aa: CASSKATAPNTGELFF
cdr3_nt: TGCGCCAGCAGCAAGGCAACGGCCCCGAACACCGGGGAGCTGTTTTTT

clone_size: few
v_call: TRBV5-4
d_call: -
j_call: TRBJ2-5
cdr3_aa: CASSLIGAAGETQYF
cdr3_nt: TGTGCCAGCAGCTTGATAGGTGCGGCGGGAGAGACCCAGTACTTC

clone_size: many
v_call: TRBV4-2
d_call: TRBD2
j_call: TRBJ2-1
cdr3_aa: CASSQADSGSYNEQFF
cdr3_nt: TGTGCCAGCAGCCAAGCCGATAGCGGGAGCTACAATGAGCAGTTCTTC

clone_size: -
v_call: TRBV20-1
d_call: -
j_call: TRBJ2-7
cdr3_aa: CSARTGITYEQYF
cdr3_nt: TGCAGTGCTAGAACAGGTATTACCTACGAGCAGTACTTC

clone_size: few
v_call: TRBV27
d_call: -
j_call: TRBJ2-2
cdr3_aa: CASSFFPPRELFF
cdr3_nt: TGTGCCAGCAGTTTCTTCCCGCCCCGGGAGCTGTTTTTT

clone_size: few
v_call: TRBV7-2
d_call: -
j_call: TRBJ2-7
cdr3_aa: CASSLYHEQYF
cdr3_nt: TGTGCCAGCAGCTTATACCACGAGCAGTACTTC